The next 13 T cell receptor beta chains were all read from a single sample in a study of CXCR3-negative and CXCR3-positive naive CD8 T cells. UMI-labeled 5' RACE TRB cDNA libraries were prepared from the cells. Reanalyzing the 5' RACE reads, TCRdb keeps one entry per CDR3 protein, without DNA. Recorded for this sample: about 48,000 distinct CDR3 sequences. Sample: memory CD8+ T cells from blood. Receptors were obtained from a human donor in good health. Some clones in this sample may be carry-over from other donors' samples.

The chain combines TRBV7-9 with TRBJ2-7; the TRBD1 assignment by TCRdb is unverifiable without DNA. CDR3 size: 14 residues. Looked up from germline, CDR1 is SEHNR and CDR2 is FQNEAQ (reference sequence). The CDR3 here is CASSLLTGSNEQYF. Complete variable domain (other parts from reference TRBV7-9 and TRBJ2-7): DTGVSQNPRHKITKRGQNVTFRCDPISEHNRLYWYRQTLGQGPEFLTYFQNEAQLEKSRLLSDRFSAERPKGSFSTLEIQRTEQGDSAMYLCASSLLTGSNEQYFGPGTRLTVT.

CDR3 amino acids: CSVEWGGRGYTF. The J gene is TRBJ1-2, the V gene TRBV29-1; TCRdb proposes TRBD1, but this gene call is untestable without DNA. This CDR3 is 12 amino acids long. In germline, CDR1 is SQVTM, CDR2 ANQGSEA.

The chain combines TRBV27 with TRBJ1-1; without DNA, the TCRdb call of TRBD1 cannot be checked. Germline V lookup: CDR1 MNHEY, CDR2 SMNVEV (reference sequence). The CDR3 sequence is 13 residues long. CDR3 sequence: CASSLSGGRGAFF.

The J gene is TRBJ2-1, the V gene TRBV3-1; TCRdb returns TRBD1, unconfirmable since there is no DNA. The CDR3 runs 13 residues. Germline V lookup: CDR1 LGHDT, CDR2 YNNKEL (reference sequence). CDR3: CASSQVGPHEQFF.

V usage is TRBV28 and J usage is TRBJ2-5; TCRdb's D call, TRBD1, is unchecked because there is no DNA. CDR1 is MDHEN and CDR2 is SYDVKM in the germline V gene. The length of the CDR3 is 15 residues. The CDR3 is CASSGGLRYQETQYF.

The CDR3 here is CASSFDSRQTQYF. The chain carries TRBV7-2 and TRBJ2-5. Germline V CDR1 and CDR2: SGHTA, FQGNSA. The CDR3 runs to 13 residues.

The chain carries TRBV4-2 and TRBJ2-5; the TCRdb D gene call, TRBD2, has no DNA to confirm it. The length of the CDR3 is 18 residues. Germline V gives CDR1 LGHNA, CDR2 YNFKEQ. The CDR3 sequence: CASSQAGGLAGNQETQYF.

The V and J genes are TRBV14 and TRBJ2-5; TCRdb calls TRBD2, which cannot be checked without DNA. Germline CDR1 reads SGHDN; CDR2 reads FVKESK. This CDR3 has 14 residues. Here the CDR3 reads CASRLDGEGETQYF.

The chain employs TRBV6-1 and TRBJ2-1; the D gene TCRdb calls, TRBD2, cannot be checked with no DNA. CDR1 and CDR2 from the germline V gene are MNHNS and SASEGT. This CDR3 has 17 residues. CDR3 protein: CASSLNPSGKTYNEQFF.

The CDR3 sequence: CASSLASSFEQFF. This sequence joins TRBV7-9 and TRBJ2-1. This CDR3 region has 13 residues. Looked up from germline, CDR1 is SEHNR and CDR2 is FQNEAQ (reference sequence).

The chain joins TRBV29-1 to TRBJ2-7. The CDR3 spans 13 residues. Germline V gene data show CDR1 as SQVTM and CDR2 as ANQGSEA. The CDR3 is CSVGRGAFYEQYF.

J is TRBJ2-7 and V is TRBV29-1; TCRdb's D gene call, TRBD1, goes unchecked for lack of DNA. The CDR3 runs 14 residues. Germline CDR1 and CDR2: SQVTM and ANQGSEA. CDR3 amino acids: CSVEERDREYEQYF.

The V and J genes are TRBV6-2 or TRBV6-3 and TRBJ2-7; with no DNA, the TCRdb D assignment of TRBD2 cannot be verified. This CDR3 has 15 residues. CDR1 and CDR2 (germline): MNHEY, SVGEGT. The CDR3 is CASSPSYDSSYEQYF.